The subject of this entry is one TCR beta chain. The TCR beta repertoire was assessed by survey-level immunoSEQ sequencing. The table came from immunoSEQ multiplex PCR; TCRdb's copy has only in-frame clones and leaves some out. The table has 40,000 to 55,000 clones, more than 80% seen once. Germline assignment: CDR1 SEHNR and CDR2 FQNEAQ (reference sequence). The V gene end was trimmed by 1 base and the J gene end by 4 bases; junction bases not matched to a gene: 2. The CDR3 sequence is 15 residues long. The rearrangement links TRBV7-9 to TRBJ1-5; 9 bases match TRBD1. The sequenced material came from PBMCs. This TCR came from a man in his forties with rheumatoid arthritis. In DNA, the CDR3 is TGTGCCAGCAGCTTAGGGGGACAGGGTAATCAGCCCCAGCATTTT. Translating it yields CASSLGGQGNQPQHF.